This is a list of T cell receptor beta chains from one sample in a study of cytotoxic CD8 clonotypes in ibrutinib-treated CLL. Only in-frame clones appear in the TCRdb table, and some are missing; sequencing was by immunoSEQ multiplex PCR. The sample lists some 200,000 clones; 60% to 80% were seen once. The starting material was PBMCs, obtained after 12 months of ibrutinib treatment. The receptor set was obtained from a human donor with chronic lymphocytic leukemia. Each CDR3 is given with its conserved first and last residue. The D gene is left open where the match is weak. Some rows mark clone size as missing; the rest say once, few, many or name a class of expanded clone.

CSAQGNQPQHF,TGCAGTGCACAGGGGAATCAGCCCCAGCATTTT,TRBV20-1,TRBD1,NA,TRBJ1-5,11
CASSREFTGELFF,TGTGCCAGCAGCAGGGAATTCACCGGGGAGCTGTTTTTT,TRBV28,NA,NA,TRBJ2-2,13
CASSVAGTEAFF,TGTGCCAGCAGCGTAGCTGGAACTGAAGCTTTCTTT,TRBV9,NA,NA,TRBJ1-1,12
CSARARTEAFF,TGCAGTGCCAGAGCCCGGACAGAAGCTTTCTTT,TRBV20-1,NA,NA,TRBJ1-1,11
CASSLRGSGANVLTF,TGTGCCAGCAGTCTCCGGGGCTCTGGGGCCAACGTCCTGACTTTC,TRBV28,NA,NA,TRBJ2-6,15
CASSWHGEREKLFF,TGTGCCAGCAGCTGGCACGGGGAACGAGAAAAACTGTTTTTT,TRBV5-4,NA,NA,TRBJ1-4,14
CSVLSPENPNYGYTF,TGCAGCGTTCTTTCCCCGGAGAATCCTAACTATGGCTACACCTTC,TRBV29-1,NA,NA,TRBJ1-2,15
CASSLGGGLYTEAFF,TGTGCCAGCAGCTTGGGAGGGGGCTTGTACACTGAAGCTTTCTTT,TRBV5-4,TRBD1,NA,TRBJ1-1,15
CASSFTSGGATQYF,TGCGCCAGCAGCTTTACTAGCGGGGGTGCGACCCAGTACTTC,TRBV5-1,TRBD2,NA,TRBJ2-5,14
CASSYSMGFGYEQYF,TGTGCCAGCAGTTACTCGATGGGGTTTGGGTACGAGCAGTACTTC,TRBV6-5,NA,NA,TRBJ2-7,15
CASSARTGKAFF,TGTGCCAGCAGTGCGCGGACAGGGAAAGCTTTCTTT,TRBV25-1,TRBD1,NA,TRBJ1-1,12
CASSLHRDVNYGYTF,TGCGCCAGCAGCTTGCATAGGGACGTTAACTATGGCTACACCTTC,TRBV5-1,NA,NA,TRBJ1-2,15
CAISVVGVGGYTF,TGTGCCATCAGTGTGGTCGGGGTCGGTGGCTACACCTTC,TRBV10-3,NA,many,TRBJ1-2,13
CASSEWQNYEQYF,TGTGCCAGCAGTGAATGGCAGAACTACGAGCAGTACTTC,TRBV2,NA,NA,TRBJ2-7,13
CASSFGGTTEAFF,TGCGCCAGCAGCTTTGGGGGTACCACTGAAGCTTTCTTT,TRBV5-1,NA,NA,TRBJ1-1,13
CASRTDGSYGYTF,TGTGCCAGCAGGACCGACGGGAGCTATGGCTACACCTTC,TRBV2,NA,few,TRBJ1-2,13
CSVVGGSETQYF,TGCAGCGTTGTCGGGGGTTCGGAGACCCAGTACTTC,TRBV29-1,NA,NA,TRBJ2-5,12
CASRPVGARNEKLFF,TGTGCCAGCAGGCCCGTGGGGGCTAGGAATGAAAAACTGTTTTTT,TRBV7-9,NA,NA,TRBJ1-4,15
CATSRDRGSYEQYF,TGTGCCACCAGCAGGGACAGGGGGTCCTACGAGCAGTACTTC,TRBV15,TRBD1,NA,TRBJ2-7,14
CASRTLDREDTEAFF,TGTGCCAGCAGGACACTAGACAGGGAAGACACTGAAGCTTTCTTT,TRBV6-1,TRBD1,NA,TRBJ1-1,15
CASSEDRNQPQHF,TGTGCCAGCAGTGAAGACAGAAATCAGCCCCAGCATTTT,TRBV2,NA,NA,TRBJ1-5,13
CASSLSTGEGYTF,TGTGCCAGCAGCTTAAGTACAGGGGAAGGCTACACCTTC,TRBV7-2,TRBD1,few,TRBJ1-2,13
CASRTTASYEQYF,TGTGCCAGCAGAACGACGGCTTCCTACGAGCAGTACTTC,TRBV6-1,NA,NA,TRBJ2-7,13
CASITGTGGPGELFF,TGTGCCAGTATCACGGGGACAGGGGGCCCCGGGGAGCTGTTTTTT,TRBV19,TRBD1,NA,TRBJ2-2,15
CASSISGEGATQYF,TGTGCCAGCAGTATCAGCGGGGAGGGCGCGACCCAGTACTTC,TRBV6-1,TRBD2,NA,TRBJ2-5,14